This T cell receptor beta chain was identified during a study of blood T cell repertoires in COVID-19. Overall study context: T cells, B-cell-depleted T cells, or PBMCs supplied cDNA or gDNA.

V gave up 2 bases and J gave up 2 bases; unmatched junction bases: 5. CDR3 length: 15 residues. Germline V gene lookup returns CDR1 SEHNR and CDR2 FQNEAQ (reference sequence). Assay used: immunoSEQ multiplex PCR; TCRdb lists only in-frame clones, some missing. The sample lists 650,000 to 800,000 clones, over 80% occurring once. This TCR was recovered from a woman in her late teens or twenties with acute or convalescent COVID-19. What was sequenced was peripheral blood. The chain has TRBV7-9 and TRBJ1-2; 7 nucleotides match TRBD1. CDR3 residues: CASSLSQGSNYGYTF. CDR3 DNA: TGTGCCAGCAGCTTATCACAGGGGTCCAACTATGGCTACACCTTC.